Listed here are 15 T cell receptor beta chains from one sample, sequenced in a study of T cell responses to AZD1222 COVID-19 vaccine. Here immunoSEQ multiplex PCR was the method, and the copy in TCRdb shows in-frame clones only, minus some. The table has roughly 150,000 clones, approximately 90% seen once; the top ten hold roughly 1.1%. The source was peripheral blood, collected 28 days after the second AZD1222 dose. These receptors were obtained from an adult who received the AZD1222 COVID-19 vaccine.

CDR3 residues: CASSYSPGTGALGYGYTF. The CDR3 bases are TGCGCCAGCAGCTACAGTCCCGGGACAGGGGCGCTGGGCTATGGCTACACCTTC. This chain connects TRBV5-1 to TRBJ1-2; 10 nucleotides match TRBD1. The CDR3 covers 18 residues. Germline CDR1 is SGHRS and CDR2 is YFSETQ. V lost 3 bases to trimming and J lost 4 bases; unmatched junction nucleotides: 15.

The chain has TRBV25-1 and TRBJ1-2; D perhaps matches TRBD1 (6 bases). Germline assignment: CDR1 MGHDK and CDR2 SYGVNS. This CDR3 is built from 17 residues. V lost 6 bases and J 7 bases, leaving 27 bases between the germline ends. The CDR3, as DNA: TGTGCCAGCAGAGTAAACAGGGAGTACAGCGGGTTAGGTGGCTACACCTTC. Its protein is CASRVNREYSGLGGYTF.

This clone was seen only a few times. The CDR3 spells CASSLGAGTPGNTIYF. The CDR3 DNA reads as TGTGCCAGCAGCTTAGGTGCCGGGACCCCAGGAAACACCATATATTTT. The rearrangement links TRBV11-2 to TRBJ1-3, with D maybe TRBD1 (5 bases). CDR1 is SGHAT and CDR2 is FQNNGV in the germline V gene. The CDR3 has 16 amino acids. Trimming took 1 base from V and 4 from J, leaving 14 bases between them.

The gene calls are TRBV15 and TRBJ1-3; D remains unclear. Per germline, CDR1 LNHNV and CDR2 YYDKDF (reference sequence). The ends were cut back, 0 bases at V and 1 base at J, with 10 bases in the middle. The CDR3 runs 16 residues. The chain's CDR3 is CATSRDFSGSGNTIYF. In DNA, the CDR3 is TGTGCCACCAGCAGAGATTTTTCGGGGTCTGGAAACACCATATATTTT.

The chain recombines TRBV10-3 with TRBJ2-7, with a possible D match to TRBD1 (5 bases). The CDR3 is 13 amino acids. V gave up 10 bases and J gave up 5 bases, with 18 bases separating them. The germline gives CDR1 ENHRY, CDR2 SYGVKD. In DNA, the CDR3 is TGTGCCACGGTGGCCCAGGGTTTGAACGAGCAGTACTTC. Its protein product is CATVAQGLNEQYF.

The chain links TRBV4-3 to TRBJ2-7; D is unresolved. V shed 0 bases and J shed 2 bases, with 14 bases lying between them. The CDR3 covers 16 residues. CDR1 is LGHNA and CDR2 is YSLEER in the germline V gene. The CDR3 here is CASSQDAPDPAYEQYF. The CDR3 region has the DNA TGCGCCAGCAGCCAAGATGCGCCAGATCCAGCCTACGAGCAGTACTTC.

For this clone: One junction end does not reproduce the germline sequence, and a read error may be involved. The rearrangement uses TRBV6-4 and TRBJ1-1; D is unresolved. CDR1 and CDR2 (germline): MRHNA, SNTAGT. The CDR3 consists of 15 residues. Here the CDR3 DNA reads TGTGCCGGCAGTGCCGGCCACTCGGGTAACACTGAAGCTTTCTTT. Residues: CAGSAGHSGNTEAFF.

This rearrangement joins TRBV3-1 (or the pseudogene TRBV3-2) to TRBJ2-1; D is perhaps TRBD2 (6 bases). Germline CDR1 LGHDT, CDR2 YNNKEL (reference sequence). The V end was cut by 5 bases, the J end by 0 bases, with 14 bases between. The CDR3 loop spans 16 amino acids. Here the CDR3 reads CASSSWGESSYNEQFF. The CDR3 nucleotides are TGTGCCAGCAGCTCCTGGGGGGAGAGCTCCTACAATGAGCAGTTCTTC.

This chain uses TRBV30 with TRBJ2-7; weak D call: TRBD2 (6 bases). CDR1 and CDR2 from the germline V gene are GTSNPN and SVGIG (reference sequence). V was cut by 3 bases and J by 7 bases, with 16 bases left in between. This CDR3 region has 13 residues. The CDR3 sequence is CAWSLLSAGEQYF. The CDR3 nucleotides read TGTGCCTGGAGCCTTCTTTCGGCGGGAGAGCAGTACTTC.

This clone showed up just once. V and J are TRBV30 and TRBJ1-3; the match to TRBD1 covers 8 bases. The germline CDR1 and CDR2 sequences are GTSNPN and SVGIG (reference sequence). CDR3 length equals 16 residues. Losses at the gene ends were 0 bases for V and 2 bases for J; bases not matched to a gene: 6. The DNA for the CDR3 is TGTGCCTGGAGTGTAGGGGAGACAGGGGCTGGAAACACCATATATTTT. Its translation: CAWSVGETGAGNTIYF.

The chain recombines TRBV19 with TRBJ1-2; D call uncertain. V was pared by 6 bases and J by 1 base, with 15 bases between. The CDR3 contains 15 residues. Germline CDR1 LNHDA, CDR2 SQIVND (reference sequence). CDR3 in DNA: TGTGCCAGTAGAAAAGCCAGGACCGGTAACTATGGCTACACCTTC. Residues: CASRKARTGNYGYTF. The complete variable domain, with remaining parts taken from reference TRBV19 and TRBJ1-2, reads DGGITQSPKYLFRKEGQNVTLSCEQNLNHDAMYWYRQDPGQGLRLIYYSQIVNDFQKGDIAEGYSVSREKKESFPLTVTSAQKNPTAFYLCASRKARTGNYGYTFGSGTRLTVV.

The chain carries TRBV2 and TRBJ1-5; perhaps TRBD1 as D (6 bases). The germline V gene encodes CDR1 SNHLY and CDR2 FYNNEI. The CDR3 is 15 amino acids. V was cut by 0 bases and J by 6 bases, with 12 bases left in between. The CDR3 DNA reads as TGTGCCAGCAGTGAAGCAGCAGGGGCAGGTCAGCCCCAGCATTTT. Its translation is CASSEAAGAGQPQHF. The full variable domain, with the rest looked up from reference TRBV2 and TRBJ1-5, is EPEVTQTPSHQVTQMGQEVILRCVPISNHLYFYWYRQILGQKVEFLVSFYNNEISEKSEIFDDQFSVERPDGSNFTLKIRSTKLEDSAMYFCASSEAAGAGQPQHFGDGTRLSIL.

This clone is a singleton in its sample. The chain couples TRBV6-5 to TRBJ2-1; D uncertain. CDR3 size: 13 residues. V lost 6 bases to trimming and J lost 6 bases, with 12 bases between them. Germline CDR1 reads MNHEY; CDR2 reads SVGAGI. CDR3 sequence: CASRRPVGNEQFF. The CDR3 nucleotides read TGTGCCAGCAGACGCCCTGTGGGCAATGAGCAGTTCTTC.

The V gene is TRBV6-5, the J gene TRBJ2-5; TRBD2 aligns across 8 bases. Germline V gene data show CDR1 as MNHEY and CDR2 as SVGAGI. J gave up 5 bases and V 10 bases, and 9 bases lay outside the gene matches. This CDR3 region has 13 residues. The CDR3 coding sequence is TGTGCCACCGGGGGGGGCTGGAGGGAGACCCAGTACTTC. It encodes CATGGGWRETQYF.

This clone was detected a few times. V usage is TRBV7-2 and J usage is TRBJ2-5; a weak D match, TRBD2 (6 bases). V lost 4 bases, J lost 5 bases, and 23 bases lay in between. This CDR3 region has 17 residues. Germline loops: CDR1 SGHTA, CDR2 FQGNSA. As DNA, the CDR3 is TGTGCCAGCAGCTCCCGCGGTGGTAGCGGCACGGGGGAGACCCAGTACTTC. Translated, it gives CASSSRGGSGTGETQYF. The full variable domain, completed using reference TRBV7-2 and TRBJ2-5, is GAGVSQSPSNKVTEKGKDVELRCDPISGHTALYWYRQSLGQGLEFLIYFQGNSAPDKSGLPSDRFSAERTGGSVSTLTIQRTQQEDSAVYLCASSSRGGSGTGETQYFGPGTRLLVL.